What follows are 10 T cell receptor beta chains derived from one specimen sequenced in a study of Graves' ophthalmopathy and Graves' hyperthyroidism. Amplification of the TCR beta CDR3 regions used RNA transcripts (as template). HTBI primers served in a first-round RT-PCR, which a second-round multiplex PCR followed. Using its own MiXCR run on the multiplex PCR reads, TCRdb lists one record per CDR3 protein. The sample includes around 660,000 distinct CDR3 sequences, over 40% seen only once; the top ten take 3% to 4%. Sequenced material: peripheral blood. All receptors derive from an adult man with Graves' ophthalmopathy.

This clonotype was counted at least ten times. The chain links TRBV11-2 to TRBJ1-2; TRBD1 is a possible D gene (5 bases). This CDR3 is built from 14 residues. Deletions cut 3 bases from V and 4 bases from J, with 12 bases between. Germline CDR1 reads SGHAT; CDR2 reads FQNNGV. CDR3 in amino acids: CASSFAEDTYGYTF. DNA of the CDR3: TGTGCCAGCAGCTTTGCCGAGGACACCTATGGCTACACCTTC.

This chain joins TRBV5-1 and TRBJ2-4; 7 bases fit TRBD1. J was trimmed by 5 bases and V by 2 bases; bases with no gene match: 1. The CDR3 runs to 13 residues. In germline, CDR1 is SGHRS, CDR2 YFSETQ. The CDR3 DNA is TGCGCCAGCAGCTTAGGACAGGAAAACATTCAGTACTTC. Translating gives CASSLGQENIQYF.

Worth noting for this clonotype: A much bigger clone sits one base away, suggesting this may be a read error. This chain uses TRBV4-1 with TRBJ1-2, with D uncertain. V gave up 0 bases and J gave up 7 bases, with 6 bases separating them. CDR1 is MGHRA and CDR2 is YSYEKL in the germline V gene. This CDR3 is built from 12 residues. The CDR3 DNA reads as TGCGCCAGCAGCCAAGAAGACTCTGGCTACACCTTC. It yields the protein CASSQEDSGYTF.

The table lists this clonotype with a few counts. This rearrangement joins TRBV3-1 to TRBJ1-5; 8 bases align to TRBD1. The CDR3 totals 15 residues. Germline V lookup: CDR1 LGHDT, CDR2 YNNKEL (reference sequence). With V trimmed by 2 bases and J by 3 bases, 3 bases remained unmatched. In DNA form, the CDR3 reads TGTGCCAGCAGCCAACGGACAGGGATCAATCAGCCCCAGCATTTT. Its translation is CASSQRTGINQPQHF.

For the CDR3, the DNA is TGTGCCAGCAGCTTATACCCGACGGCTAGTCAGCCCCAGCATTTT. Translation gives CASSLYPTASQPQHF. This chain joins TRBV7-2 and TRBJ1-5; D ambiguous. V lost 2 bases and J lost 6, with 14 bases in between. This CDR3 contains 15 residues. Germline CDR1 is SGHTA and CDR2 is FQGNSA.

This clonotype was picked up many times. The V call is TRBV5-1, the J call TRBJ2-7; tentatively, D is TRBD1 or TRBD2 (5 bases each). CDR1 SGHRS and CDR2 YFSETQ come from the germline V gene. V lost 4 bases, J lost 2 bases, and 10 bases lay in between. The CDR3 runs 13 residues. The CDR3 coding sequence is TGCGCCAGCAGCGGGACGGAAGCCTACGAGCAGTACTTC. This sequence encodes CASSGTEAYEQYF.

V and J are TRBV10-3 and TRBJ1-6; D might be TRBD1 (5 bases). V was clipped by 2 bases and J by 6 bases, with 8 bases between them. Germline V CDR1 and CDR2: ENHRY, SYGVKD. The CDR3 runs to 14 residues. The CDR3 spells CAISENGGNSPLHF. The CDR3 DNA is TGTGCCATCAGTGAGAATGGGGGTAATTCACCCCTCCACTTT.

About this clonotype: Lacking the conserved final phenylalanine or tryptophan, this CDR3 likely reflects a read error. The DNA is omitted, as the CDR3 cannot be located on it reliably, and the CDR3 follows TCRdb's listing. The CDR3 loop reads CASSRTVSYNSPLQS. V and J are TRBV7-2 and TRBJ1-6; TRBD1 is the table's D call and was not checked against the DNA. The CDR3 spans 15 amino acids, including both terminal residues. The V gene's germline CDR1 is SGHTA and CDR2 FQGNSA.

The V gene is TRBV2, the J gene TRBJ1-1, with D tentatively TRBD1 (5 bases). This CDR3 has 11 residues. V lost 1 base to trimming and J lost 14 bases, with 11 bases between them. Germline-derived CDR1 and CDR2 are SNHLY and FYNNEI. DNA of the CDR3: TGTGCCAGCAGTGAAGGGGGGTCAGCGTTCTTT. Translated, it gives CASSEGGSAFF.

The sample holds many counts of this clonotype. V is TRBV7-9 and J is TRBJ2-7; 11 nucleotides line up with TRBD2. From germline, CDR1 is SEHNR and CDR2 FQNEAQ (reference sequence). Germline trimming cut 7 bases from V and 4 bases from J; bases unmatched to any gene: 6. The CDR3 has 14 amino acids. The CDR3 protein is CASTHSGRVYEQYF. The DNA of the CDR3 is TGTGCCAGCACCCATAGCGGGAGGGTTTACGAGCAGTACTTC. Variable domain in full (rest from reference TRBV7-9 and TRBJ2-7): DTGVSQNPRHKITKRGQNVTFRCDPISEHNRLYWYRQTLGQGPEFLTYFQNEAQLEKSRLLSDRFSAERPKGSFSTLEIQRTEQGDSAMYLCASTHSGRVYEQYFGPGTRLTVT.